This T cell receptor beta chain was sequenced for a study of PD-1 blockade in classical Hodgkin lymphoma. Study results and caveats: Newly diagnosed patients and complete responders had comparable diversity at baseline. Patients excluded were those beginning nivolumab under 1 year after ASCT. At baseline, newly diagnosed patients reportedly showed less TCR diversity than healthy donors.

The sample's time point: cycle 4 day 1 (C4D1), after more than 5 weeks of nivolumab. Each patient experienced a relapse that followed autologous stem cell transplantation, and brentuximab vedotin exposure varied. Germline values: CDR1 GTSNPN, CDR2 SVGIG (reference sequence). CDR3 length: 13 residues. J gave up 4 bases and V 4 bases, and 4 bases lay outside the gene matches. Points on this clone: Antigen: not known.

TCRdb's table, derived via immunoSEQ multiplex PCR, lists solely in-frame clones and lacks some. The sample has approximately 17,000 clones; 60% to 75% are singletons. This sequence originates from a human donor with classical Hodgkin lymphoma. The chain uses TRBV30 and TRBJ2-7; 10 bases line up with TRBD1. Material: peripheral blood mononuclear cells (PBMCs), obtained before the fourth cycle of nivolumab. The CDR3 loop reads CAWIRTGGYEQYF. The CDR3 bases are TGTGCCTGGATCCGGACAGGGGGTTACGAGCAGTACTTC.